This TCR beta chain is from a study of blood T cell repertoires in COVID-19. Whole-study context: Acute and convalescent COVID-19 specimens originated in the United States, Italy and Spain. Sources were T cells, B-cell-depleted T cells, or PBMCs; the material itself was cDNA or gDNA.

Authors' processing steps: Estimation of nucleated cell counts relied on the amplification of reference gene primers. TCRdb's table, derived via immunoSEQ multiplex PCR, lists solely in-frame clones and lacks some. The DNA gave D and trimming, while V, J and clone size come from that table. Among under 300,000 clones listed, approximately 87% were seen once. CDR3 size: 18 residues. Per germline, CDR1 SGHRS and CDR2 YFSETQ. After removal of 0 bases from V and 0 bases from J, the junction contained 10 bases not matched to a gene. Patients of the Seattle cohort, enrolled during active infection, were followed longitudinally.

This chain uses TRBV5-1 with TRBJ2-7; the match to TRBD2 covers 9 bases. Sequencing was performed on peripheral blood. The receptor's source is a woman under 40 with COVID-19, enrolled during active disease. CDR3 nucleotide sequence: TGCGCCAGCAGCTTGGGAGATCGGGGTAGCGGGGGCTCCTACGAGCAGTACTTC. It yields the protein CASSLGDRGSGGSYEQYF.